This entry lists 8 T cell receptor beta chains sequenced from one sample in a study of T cells after posttransplantation cyclophosphamide. The method was immunoSEQ multiplex PCR; TCRdb's version includes in-frame clones alone and lacks a portion of them. The table includes about 6,900 clones, approximately 82% detected once. A marrow graft followed busulfan-fludarabine conditioning, with cyclophosphamide on days +3 and +4. The starting material was CD8+ T cells sorted from PBMCs, obtained about 1,500 days after allogeneic stem cell transplant with posttransplant cyclophosphamide. The receptors shown here come from a female patient aged 50-65 years who received an allogeneic stem cell transplant from a related donor, was CMV-positive, and had no GVHD. Some of the T cells might come from the graft donor.

A remark on this clone: The identical CDR3 is also encoded by other nucleotide sequences in the sample. The chain employs TRBV28 and TRBJ2-7; 14 nucleotides agree with TRBD2. The length of the CDR3 is 15 residues. Trimming cost V 3 bases and J 2 bases; bases outside gene matches: 0. The germline CDR1 and CDR2 sequences are MDHEN and SYDVKM. CDR3 in amino acids: CASSLGLAGAYEQYF. Here the CDR3 DNA reads TGTGCCAGCAGTTTGGGACTAGCGGGAGCCTACGAGCAGTACTTC. The full variable domain, its missing parts supplied by reference TRBV28 and TRBJ2-7, is DVKVTQSSRYLVKRTGEKVFLECVQDMDHENMFWYRQDPGLGLRLIYFSYDVKMKEKGDIPEGYSVSREKKERFSLILESASTNQTSMYLCASSLGLAGAYEQYFGPGTRLTVT.

The V gene is TRBV9, the J gene TRBJ1-1; D gene ambiguous. V lost 3 bases, J lost 2 bases, and 5 bases lay in between. Germline lookup yields CDR1 SGDLS and CDR2 YYNGEE. The CDR3 is made up of 12 amino acids. The CDR3 bases are TGTGCCAGCAGCGGGCCAAACACTGAAGCTTTCTTT. Translation gives CASSGPNTEAFF.

Here the CDR3 DNA reads TGCGCCAGCAGTCACAGGGAGGGGGGTCAGCCCCAGCATTTT. This translates into CASSHREGGQPQHF. J is TRBJ1-5 and V is TRBV10-2, with D maybe TRBD1 (6 bases). Trimming pared 5 bases from V and 6 bases from J, leaving 14 bases between. The CDR3 covers 14 residues. Germline CDR1 WSHSY, CDR2 SAAADI.

The gene calls are TRBV27 and TRBJ1-2; D unclear. V was pared by 0 bases and J by 4 bases, with 9 bases between. The CDR3 length is 14 residues. Germline V gene sequence: CDR1 MNHEY, CDR2 SMNVEV (reference sequence). CDR3 in amino acids: CASSLSGRPYGYTF. The CDR3 nucleotides are TGTGCCAGCAGTTTATCGGGCCGCCCCTATGGCTACACCTTC.

This clone was recorded a few times. Distinct nucleotide sequences in the sample also encode this CDR3. CDR3 residues: CASSPGQGPYEQYF. In DNA form, the CDR3 reads TGTGCCAGCAGTCCGGGACAGGGACCCTACGAGCAGTACTTC. The genes are TRBV28 and TRBJ2-7; 9 bases map to TRBD1. CDR3 length equals 14 residues. The ends lost 5 bases at V and 2 bases at J; junction bases unmatched: 4. CDR1 is MDHEN and CDR2 is SYDVKM in the germline V gene.

The chain joins TRBV9 to TRBJ2-7, with 11 bases identical to TRBD1. The germline V gene has CDR1 SGDLS and CDR2 YYNGEE. CDR3 length: 14 amino acids. V was clipped by 4 bases and J by 5 bases; unmatched bases: 5. The CDR3 is CASSLGTGGNEQYF. The DNA for the CDR3 is TGTGCCAGCAGCCTTGGGACAGGGGGAAACGAGCAGTACTTC.

The chain employs TRBV19 and TRBJ2-2, with D possibly TRBD2 on 6 matching bases. V gave up 6 bases and J gave up 0 bases, with 11 bases separating them. The CDR3 has 15 residues. CDR1 LNHDA and CDR2 SQIVND come from the germline V gene (reference sequence). DNA of the CDR3: TGTGCCAGTAGCCTGGCGGGACCGAACACCGGGGAGCTGTTTTTT. Translation: CASSLAGPNTGELFF.

A word on this clone: A much larger clonotype is one base distant, so this may be a read error. The genes are TRBV5-1 and TRBJ2-7; D may be TRBD2 (6 bases). Germline V CDR1 and CDR2: SGHRS, YFSETQ. The CDR3 is 14 amino acids. CDR3 DNA: TGCGCCAGCAGCGAGTACGGAGGGCGGTACGAGCAGTGCTTC. It translates to CASSEYGGRYEQCF.